This T cell receptor beta chain was profiled in a study of PD-1 blockade in classical Hodgkin lymphoma. General study findings and limits: In newly diagnosed patients, baseline TCR diversity was reportedly below that of healthy donors. Sources of repertoire differences remain undefined, possibly disease activity or prior therapy.

In the case of this clone: Its target is not known. The junction and the germline gene differ at one end; a read error may be behind it. This same CDR3 is encoded by further DNA sequences in the sample.

Time point described: newly diagnosed, previously untreated cHL patient sample. Profiling relied on immunoSEQ multiplex PCR, and the TCRdb table lists in-frame clones only, not all of them. The table shows roughly 70,000 clones, with 93% occurring only once. CDR1 SQVTM and CDR2 ANQGSEA come from the germline V gene. The CDR3 length is 12 residues. The chain joins TRBV29-1 to TRBJ1-1; D is unclear. This clonotype originated in a human donor with classical Hodgkin lymphoma. The sequenced sample was peripheral blood mononuclear cells (PBMCs). This chain's CDR3 is CSVGRPNTEAFF. CDR3 coding DNA: TGCAGCGTTGGTCGCCCTAACACTGAGGCTTTCTTT.